This T cell receptor (beta chain) was documented in a study of T cell repertoires in cytomegalovirus infection. Points from the study as a whole: HLA-C-restricted, CMV-specific TCR beta clonotypes were dominant ex vivo. The study identified carriers of CMV plus the relevant HLA from cumulative public TCR beta family frequency.

As concerns this clonotype: What it binds is not known.

The CDR3 totals 13 residues. From germline, CDR1 is PRHDT and CDR2 FYEKMQ (reference sequence). Trimming removed 8 bases from V and 5 bases from J, with 15 bases in between. One entry per CDR3 protein results from TCRdb running MiXCR on the reads. Of around 240,000 distinct CDR3 sequences listed, over 20% are singletons. The V gene is TRBV13, the J gene TRBJ1-1, with D maybe TRBD1 (5 bases). The sequencing input was CD8+ T cells from PBMCs. The TCR sequence derives from a human donor in good health (CMV status not recorded). Some clones in this sample may be carry-over from other donors' samples. The chain's CDR3 is CASPVRGSTEAFF. The CDR3 bases are TGTGCCAGCCCAGTCCGGGGGAGTACTGAAGCTTTCTTT.